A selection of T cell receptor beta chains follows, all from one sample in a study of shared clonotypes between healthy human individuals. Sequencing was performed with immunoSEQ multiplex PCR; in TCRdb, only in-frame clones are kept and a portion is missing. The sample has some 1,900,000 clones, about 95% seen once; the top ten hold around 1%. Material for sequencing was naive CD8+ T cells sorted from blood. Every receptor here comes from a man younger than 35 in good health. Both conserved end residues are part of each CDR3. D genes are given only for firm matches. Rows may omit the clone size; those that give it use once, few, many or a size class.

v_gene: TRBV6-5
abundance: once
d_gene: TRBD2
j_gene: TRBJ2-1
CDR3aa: CASTGLANEQFF
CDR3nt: TGTGCCAGCACCGGACTAGCGAATGAGCAGTTCTTC

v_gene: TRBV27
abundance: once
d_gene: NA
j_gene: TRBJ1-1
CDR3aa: CASRPVGHTNTEAFF
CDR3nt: TGTGCCAGCAGGCCTGTCGGGCACACGAACACTGAAGCTTTCTTT

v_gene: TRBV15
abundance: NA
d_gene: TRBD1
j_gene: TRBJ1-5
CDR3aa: CATSRGQGNEPQHF
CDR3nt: TGTGCCACCAGCCGCGGACAGGGGAATGAGCCCCAGCATTTT

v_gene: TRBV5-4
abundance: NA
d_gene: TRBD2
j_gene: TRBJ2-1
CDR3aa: CASSLGVSGGNEQFF
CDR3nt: TGTGCCAGCAGCTTGGGGGTTAGCGGGGGAAATGAGCAGTTCTTC

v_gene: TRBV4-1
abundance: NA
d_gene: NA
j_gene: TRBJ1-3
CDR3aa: CASSQDENSGNTIYF
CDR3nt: TGCGCCAGCAGCCAAGACGAGAACTCTGGAAACACCATATATTTT

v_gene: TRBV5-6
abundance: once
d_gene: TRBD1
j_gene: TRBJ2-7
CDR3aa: CASSAGQGGSYEQYF
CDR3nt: TGTGCCAGCAGCGCGGGACAGGGTGGCTCCTACGAGCAGTACTTC

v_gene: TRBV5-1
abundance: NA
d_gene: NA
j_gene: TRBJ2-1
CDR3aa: CASSLSISWGKYNEQFF
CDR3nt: TGCGCCAGCAGCTTGTCAATTTCGTGGGGGAAATACAATGAGCAGTTCTTC

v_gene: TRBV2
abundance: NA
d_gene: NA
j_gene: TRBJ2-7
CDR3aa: CASGLFGLDNSYEQYF
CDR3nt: TGTGCCAGCGGCCTCTTCGGACTCGACAACTCCTACGAGCAGTACTTC

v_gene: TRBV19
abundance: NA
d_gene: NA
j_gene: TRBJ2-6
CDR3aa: CASSRSSKSGANVLTF
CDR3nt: TGTGCCAGTAGCCGGTCCTCCAAGTCGGGGGCCAACGTCCTGACTTTC

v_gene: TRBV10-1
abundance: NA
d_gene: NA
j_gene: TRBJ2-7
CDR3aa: CATPGTESYEQYF
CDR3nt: TGCGCCACCCCAGGGACCGAATCGTACGAGCAGTACTTC

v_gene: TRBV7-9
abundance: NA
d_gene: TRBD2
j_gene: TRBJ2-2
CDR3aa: CASNSRDGLAGVTGELFF
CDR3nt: TGTGCCAGCAACTCCCGTGATGGTCTAGCGGGAGTCACCGGGGAGCTGTTTTTT

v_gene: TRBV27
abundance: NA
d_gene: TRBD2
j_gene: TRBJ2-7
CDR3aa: CATRPGEGYEQYF
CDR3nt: TGTGCCACCCGGCCCGGGGAGGGCTACGAGCAGTACTTC

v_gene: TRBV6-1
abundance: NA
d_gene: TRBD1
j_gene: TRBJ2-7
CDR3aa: CASSEMDRGPYEQYF
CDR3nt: TGTGCCAGCAGTGAAATGGACAGGGGGCCCTACGAGCAGTACTTC

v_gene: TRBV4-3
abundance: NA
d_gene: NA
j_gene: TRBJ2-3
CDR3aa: CASSRVVEDTQYF
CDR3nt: TGCGCCAGCAGCCGAGTGGTGGAAGATACGCAGTATTTT

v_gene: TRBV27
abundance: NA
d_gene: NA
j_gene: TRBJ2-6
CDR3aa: CASSLVSGANVLTF
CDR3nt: TGTGCCAGCAGCCTAGTCTCTGGGGCCAACGTCCTGACTTTC

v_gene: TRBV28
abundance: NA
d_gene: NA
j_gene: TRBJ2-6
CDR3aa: CASSEVPSSGANVLTF
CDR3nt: TGTGCCAGCAGTGAGGTTCCGTCGTCTGGGGCCAACGTCCTGACTTTC

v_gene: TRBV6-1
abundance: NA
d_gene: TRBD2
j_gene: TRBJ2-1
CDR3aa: CASSVIAGGSYNEQFF
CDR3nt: TGTGCCAGCAGTGTTATAGCGGGTGGCTCCTACAATGAGCAGTTCTTC

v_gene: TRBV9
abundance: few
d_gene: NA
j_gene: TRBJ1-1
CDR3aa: CASSVDDTEAFF
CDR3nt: TGTGCCAGCAGCGTAGATGACACTGAAGCTTTCTTT

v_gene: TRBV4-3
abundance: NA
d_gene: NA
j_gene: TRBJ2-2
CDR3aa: CASSQGEGELFF
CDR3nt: TGCGCCAGCAGCCAAGGGGAGGGGGAGCTGTTTTTT

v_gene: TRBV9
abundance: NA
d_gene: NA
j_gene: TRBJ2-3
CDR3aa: CASSVEGNTDTQYF
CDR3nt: TGTGCCAGCAGCGTAGAGGGGAACACAGATACGCAGTATTTT

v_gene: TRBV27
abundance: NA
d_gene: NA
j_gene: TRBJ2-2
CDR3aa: CASSFRVTGELFF
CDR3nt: TGTGCCAGCAGTTTTAGAGTAACCGGGGAGCTGTTTTTT

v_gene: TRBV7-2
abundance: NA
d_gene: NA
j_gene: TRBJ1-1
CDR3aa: CASSLSGGNTEAFF
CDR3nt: TGTGCCAGCAGTCTATCCGGGGGGAACACTGAAGCTTTCTTT

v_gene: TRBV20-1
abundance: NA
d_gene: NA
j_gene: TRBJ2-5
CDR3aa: CSGGVGETQYF
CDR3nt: TGCAGCGGCGGGGTCGGGGAGACCCAGTACTTC

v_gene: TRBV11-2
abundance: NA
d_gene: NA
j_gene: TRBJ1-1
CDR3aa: CASSLDPRMNTEAFF
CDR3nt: TGTGCCAGCAGCTTAGACCCAAGAATGAACACTGAAGCTTTCTTT

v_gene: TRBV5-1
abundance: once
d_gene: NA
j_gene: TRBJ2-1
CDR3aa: CASSWRGPEQFF
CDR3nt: TGCGCCAGCAGCTGGAGGGGTCCTGAGCAGTTCTTC

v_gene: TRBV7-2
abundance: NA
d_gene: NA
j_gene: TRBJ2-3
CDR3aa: CASSLGSSTDTQYF
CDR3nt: TGTGCCAGCAGCTTAGGGTCGAGCACAGATACGCAGTATTTT

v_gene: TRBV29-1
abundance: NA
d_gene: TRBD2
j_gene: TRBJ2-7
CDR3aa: CSVQGGGAFSYEQYF
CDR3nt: TGCAGCGTGCAGGGCGGGGGGGCTTTTTCCTACGAGCAGTACTTC

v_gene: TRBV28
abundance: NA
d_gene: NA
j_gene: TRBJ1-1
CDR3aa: CASSFQGWITEAFF
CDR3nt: TGTGCCAGCAGTTTTCAGGGCTGGATCACTGAAGCTTTCTTT

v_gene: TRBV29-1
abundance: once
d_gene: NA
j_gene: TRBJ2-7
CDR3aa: CSVEEGGPYEQYF
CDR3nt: TGCAGCGTTGAGGAAGGGGGGCCCTACGAGCAGTACTTC

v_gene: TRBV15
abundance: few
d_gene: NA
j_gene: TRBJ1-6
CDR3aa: CATGRGANSPLHF
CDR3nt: TGTGCCACCGGGCGGGGGGCAAATTCACCCCTCCACTTT

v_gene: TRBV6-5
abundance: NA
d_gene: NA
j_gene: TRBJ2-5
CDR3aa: CASSYFGGWETQYF
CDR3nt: TGTGCCAGCAGTTACTTTGGGGGATGGGAGACCCAGTACTTC